This T cell receptor beta chain is drawn from a study of cytomegalovirus exposure and HLA in healthy donors. Findings of the study overall: Many donors carried some public TCRs, although rarity characterized most TCR sequences. Reports indicated that the classifier achieved high specificity and sensitivity in diagnosing cytomegalovirus status.

This clone was observed a handful of times. Its specificity is unknown. Trimming at V came to 5 bases and at J to 1 base, leaving 4 bases not matched to a gene. Looked up from germline, CDR1 is LNHDA and CDR2 is SQIVND (reference sequence). The CDR3 has 15 amino acids. Primers included in the PCR were 60 Vbeta and 13 Jbeta primers. The assay was immunoSEQ multiplex PCR, and TCRdb's table has in-frame clones only and misses some. The data show 160,000 or so clones, with around 64% seen just once and 2.8% held by the top ten. The sample was PBMCs. The sequence was obtained from a woman in her thirties in good health and CMV-seronegative. The chain carries TRBV19 and TRBJ2-3; 9 positions match TRBD1. For the CDR3, the DNA is TGTGCCAGTAGTCTCAGGACAGGGGGCACAGATACGCAGTATTTT. Translated: CASSLRTGGTDTQYF.